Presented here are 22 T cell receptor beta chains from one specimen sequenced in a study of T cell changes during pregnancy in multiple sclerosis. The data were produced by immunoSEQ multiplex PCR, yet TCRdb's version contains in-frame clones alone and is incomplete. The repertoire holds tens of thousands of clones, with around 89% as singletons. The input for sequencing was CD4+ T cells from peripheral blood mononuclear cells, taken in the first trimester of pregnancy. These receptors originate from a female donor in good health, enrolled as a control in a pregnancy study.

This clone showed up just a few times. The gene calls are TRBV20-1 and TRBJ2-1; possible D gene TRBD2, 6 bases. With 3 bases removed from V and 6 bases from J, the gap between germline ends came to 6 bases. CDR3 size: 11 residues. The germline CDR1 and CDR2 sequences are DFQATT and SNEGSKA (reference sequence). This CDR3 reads CSARTSNEQFF. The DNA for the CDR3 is TGCAGTGCTAGGACTAGCAATGAGCAGTTCTTC.

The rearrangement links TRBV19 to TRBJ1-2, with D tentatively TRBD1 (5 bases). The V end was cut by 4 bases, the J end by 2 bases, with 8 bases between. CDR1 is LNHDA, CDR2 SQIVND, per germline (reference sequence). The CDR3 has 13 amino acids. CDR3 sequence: CASSRDWNYGYTF. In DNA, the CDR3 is TGTGCCAGTAGTAGGGACTGGAACTATGGCTACACCTTC.

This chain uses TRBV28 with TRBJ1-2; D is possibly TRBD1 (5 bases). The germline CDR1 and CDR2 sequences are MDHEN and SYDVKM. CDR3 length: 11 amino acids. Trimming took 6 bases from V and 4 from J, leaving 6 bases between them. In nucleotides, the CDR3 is TGTGCCAGCAGACAGGTCTATGGCTACACCTTC. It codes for CASRQVYGYTF.

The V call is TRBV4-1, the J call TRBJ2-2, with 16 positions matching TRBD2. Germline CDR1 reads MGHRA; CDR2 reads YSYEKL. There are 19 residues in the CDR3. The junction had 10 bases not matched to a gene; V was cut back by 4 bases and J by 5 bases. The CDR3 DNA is TGCGCCAGCAGCCCCCCGCGGGGACTAGCGGGGGGGCGGACCGGGGAGCTGTTTTTT. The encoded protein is CASSPPRGLAGGRTGELFF.

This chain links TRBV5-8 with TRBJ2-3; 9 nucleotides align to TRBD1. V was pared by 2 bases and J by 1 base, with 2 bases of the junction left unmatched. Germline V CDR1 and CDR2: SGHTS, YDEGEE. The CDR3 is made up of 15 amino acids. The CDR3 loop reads CASSFTGGGTDTQYF. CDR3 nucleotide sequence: TGTGCCAGCAGCTTCACAGGGGGCGGCACAGATACGCAGTATTTT.

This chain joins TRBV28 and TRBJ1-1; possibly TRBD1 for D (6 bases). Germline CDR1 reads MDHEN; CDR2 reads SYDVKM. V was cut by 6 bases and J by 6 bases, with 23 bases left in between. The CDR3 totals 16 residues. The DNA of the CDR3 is TGTGCCAGCAGCACACCAGGGGCCCTTGTGTACTCTGAAGCTTTCTTT. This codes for CASSTPGALVYSEAFF.

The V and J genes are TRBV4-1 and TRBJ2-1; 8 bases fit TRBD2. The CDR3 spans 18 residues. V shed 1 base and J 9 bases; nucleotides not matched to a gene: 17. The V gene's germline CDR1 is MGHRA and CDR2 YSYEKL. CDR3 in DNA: TGCGCCAGCAGCCAAGTCGATTTAGGACTAGCAGGAGGTAGTGAGCAGTTCTTC. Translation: CASSQVDLGLAGGSEQFF.

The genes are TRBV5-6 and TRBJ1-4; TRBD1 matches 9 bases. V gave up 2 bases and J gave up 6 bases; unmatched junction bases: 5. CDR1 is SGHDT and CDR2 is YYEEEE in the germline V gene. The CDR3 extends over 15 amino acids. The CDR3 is CASSFAGTGYEKLFF. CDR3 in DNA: TGTGCCAGCAGCTTCGCCGGGACAGGGTATGAAAAACTGTTTTTT.

CDR3 sequence: CSVATGWDEQFF. In DNA, the CDR3 is TGCAGCGTTGCTACAGGGTGGGATGAGCAGTTCTTC. This chain joins TRBV29-1 and TRBJ2-1; D might be TRBD1 (6 bases). V was clipped by 4 bases and J by 8 bases, with 12 bases between them. Germline V CDR1 and CDR2: SQVTM, ANQGSEA. There are 12 residues in the CDR3.

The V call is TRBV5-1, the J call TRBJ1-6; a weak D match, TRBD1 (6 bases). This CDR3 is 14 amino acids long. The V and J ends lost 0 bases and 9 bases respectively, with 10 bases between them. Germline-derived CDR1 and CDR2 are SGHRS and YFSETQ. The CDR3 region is CASSLDREGSPLHF. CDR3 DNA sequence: TGCGCCAGCAGCTTGGACAGGGAAGGTTCACCCCTCCACTTT.

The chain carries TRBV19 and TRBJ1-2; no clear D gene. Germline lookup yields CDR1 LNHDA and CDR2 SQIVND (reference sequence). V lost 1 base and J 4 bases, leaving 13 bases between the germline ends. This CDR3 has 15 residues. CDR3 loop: CASSIGPGGVYGYTF. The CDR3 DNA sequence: TGTGCCAGTAGTATAGGGCCGGGAGGAGTCTATGGCTACACCTTC.

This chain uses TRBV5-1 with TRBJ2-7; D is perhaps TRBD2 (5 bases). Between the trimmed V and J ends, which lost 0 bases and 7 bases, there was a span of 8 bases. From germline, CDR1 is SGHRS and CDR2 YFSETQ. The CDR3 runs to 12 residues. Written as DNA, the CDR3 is TGCGCCAGCAGCTTGGGGAGAGGGGAGCAGTACTTC. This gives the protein CASSLGRGEQYF.

CDR3 in DNA: TGTGCCAGCAGCCTCGGTAGCGCGGATACGCAGTATTTT. This gives the protein CASSLGSADTQYF. The chain joins TRBV7-2 to TRBJ2-3, with TRBD2 as a possible D gene (5 bases). CDR1 is SGHTA, CDR2 FQGNSA, per germline. The CDR3 is 13 amino acids. V was shortened by 5 bases and J by 6 bases, with 12 bases between the two germline ends.

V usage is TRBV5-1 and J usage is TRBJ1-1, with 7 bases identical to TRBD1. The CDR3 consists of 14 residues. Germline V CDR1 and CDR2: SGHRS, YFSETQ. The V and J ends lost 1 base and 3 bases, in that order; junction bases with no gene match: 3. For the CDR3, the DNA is TGCGCCAGCAGCTTGACAGGGGCCGACACTGAAGCTTTCTTT. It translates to CASSLTGADTEAFF.

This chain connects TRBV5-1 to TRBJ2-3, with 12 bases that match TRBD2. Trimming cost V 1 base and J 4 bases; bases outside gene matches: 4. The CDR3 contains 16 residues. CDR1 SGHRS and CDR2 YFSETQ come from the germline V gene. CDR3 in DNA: TGCGCCAGCAGCTTGCAACTAGCGGGGGGCCCAGATACGCAGTATTTT. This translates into CASSLQLAGGPDTQYF.

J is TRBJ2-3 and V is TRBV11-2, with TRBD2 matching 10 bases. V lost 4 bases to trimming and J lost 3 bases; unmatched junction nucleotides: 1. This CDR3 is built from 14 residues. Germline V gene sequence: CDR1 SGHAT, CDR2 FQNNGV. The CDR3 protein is CASSSGLATDTQYF. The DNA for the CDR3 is TGTGCCAGCAGCTCGGGACTAGCGACAGATACGCAGTATTTT.

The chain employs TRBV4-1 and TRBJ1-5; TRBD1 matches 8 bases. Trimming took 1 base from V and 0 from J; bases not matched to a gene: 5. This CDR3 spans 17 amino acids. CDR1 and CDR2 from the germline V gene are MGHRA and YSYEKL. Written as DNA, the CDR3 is TGCGCCAGCAGCCAAGGACAGGGGAGATATAGCAATCAGCCCCAGCATTTT. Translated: CASSQGQGRYSNQPQHF.

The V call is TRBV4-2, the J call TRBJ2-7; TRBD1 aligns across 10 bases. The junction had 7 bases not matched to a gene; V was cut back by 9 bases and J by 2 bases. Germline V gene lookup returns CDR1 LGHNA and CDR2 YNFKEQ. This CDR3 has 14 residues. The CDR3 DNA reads TGTGCCAGGAAACAGGACAGGGGGACCTACGAGCAGTACTTC. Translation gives CARKQDRGTYEQYF.

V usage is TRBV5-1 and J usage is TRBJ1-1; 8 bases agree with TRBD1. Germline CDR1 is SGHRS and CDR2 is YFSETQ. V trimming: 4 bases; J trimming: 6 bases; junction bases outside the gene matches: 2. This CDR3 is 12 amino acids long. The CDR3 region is CASSLGQAEAFF. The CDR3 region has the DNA TGCGCCAGCAGCCTGGGACAGGCTGAAGCTTTCTTT.

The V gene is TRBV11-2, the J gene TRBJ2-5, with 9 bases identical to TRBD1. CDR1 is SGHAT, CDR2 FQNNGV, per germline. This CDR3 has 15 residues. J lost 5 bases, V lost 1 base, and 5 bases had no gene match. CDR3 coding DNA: TGTGCCAGCAGCTTAGGGACAGGGGCATGGGAGACCCAGTACTTC. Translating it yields CASSLGTGAWETQYF.

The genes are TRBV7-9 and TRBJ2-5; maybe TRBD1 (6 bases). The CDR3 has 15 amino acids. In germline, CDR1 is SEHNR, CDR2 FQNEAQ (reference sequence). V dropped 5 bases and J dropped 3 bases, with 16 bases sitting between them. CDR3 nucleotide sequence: TGTGCCAGCAGCCGATTCCACCGGGACAAAGAGACCCAGTACTTC. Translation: CASSRFHRDKETQYF.

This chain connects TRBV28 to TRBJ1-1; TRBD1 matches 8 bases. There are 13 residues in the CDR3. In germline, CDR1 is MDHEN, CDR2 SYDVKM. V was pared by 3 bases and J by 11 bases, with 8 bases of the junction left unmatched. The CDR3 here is CASSFMDRESAFF. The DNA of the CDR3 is TGTGCCAGCAGTTTCATGGACAGGGAATCGGCTTTCTTT.